This T cell receptor beta chain stems from a study of Graves' ophthalmopathy and Graves' hyperthyroidism. Study-level results: Ophthalmopathy could be told apart from stable hyperthyroidism by a 13-signature model (just under 90% sensitivity, roughly 80% specificity).

V shed 10 bases and J shed 8 bases, with 24 bases lying between them. CDR3 size: 15 residues. Germline V CDR1 and CDR2: SGHVS, FQNEAQ. Amplification of the TCR beta CDR3 regions used RNA transcripts (as template). Scientists carried out first-round RT-PCR using HTBI primers and then a second-round multiplex PCR. Using its own MiXCR run on the multiplex PCR reads, TCRdb lists one record per CDR3 protein. The table includes some 1.1 million distinct CDR3 sequences, 36% detected once. A note on this clonotype: The antigen remains undetermined.

V gene TRBV7-8 combines with J gene TRBJ1-3; tentatively, D is TRBD1 (5 bases). Specimen: peripheral blood or thyroid tissue (not recorded which). This TCR came from an adult man with Graves' hyperthyroidism. DNA for the CDR3: TGTGCCACCCGGCGATTTGTGGGGAGGGGTTACACCATATATTTT. This translates into CATRRFVGRGYTIYF.